This T cell receptor (beta chain) was documented in a study of blood T cell repertoires in COVID-19. The overall study: Specimens from acute and convalescent COVID-19 originated in the United States, Italy and Spain. Nucleic acid was either cDNA or gDNA, and it came from T cells, B-cell-depleted T cells, or PBMCs.

Patients from Seattle were sampled longitudinally, starting during active infection. V was shortened by 4 bases and J by 3 bases, with 11 bases between the two germline ends. Germline CDR1 and CDR2: SGHRS and YFSETQ. The CDR3 loop spans 13 amino acids. Per the original data handling: Reference gene primer amplification yielded estimated nucleated cell counts. The assay was immunoSEQ multiplex PCR, and TCRdb's table has in-frame clones only and misses some. V and J calls and clone size are copied from that table; D and trimming were computed from the DNA. The table lists 250,000 to 400,000 clones, about 87% of them singletons.

Sequenced input: peripheral blood. The rearrangement joins TRBV5-1 to TRBJ2-7; the D gene is possibly TRBD1 (6 bases). This receptor was identified in a woman in her twenties or thirties with COVID-19, enrolled during active disease. The CDR3 DNA is TGCGCCAGCAGCCAGGGGTGGAACTACGAGCAGTACTTC. Translated, it gives CASSQGWNYEQYF.